The 28 T cell receptor beta chains given below trace back to one sample, sequenced in a study of T cells after yellow fever vaccination. TCRdb called the 5' RACE reads again in MiXCR, with one record for every CDR3 protein. The table records roughly 500,000 distinct CDR3 sequences, 15% to 20% of them present only once. The sample in question was PBMCs, obtained 15 days after the yellow fever booster vaccination. Source of these receptors: a man aged 25 to 45 who received the YFV17D yellow fever vaccine.

The rearrangement uses TRBV7-2 and TRBJ2-3; TRBD2 aligns across 8 bases. The CDR3 runs to 16 residues. Germline lookup yields CDR1 SGHTA and CDR2 FQGNSA. V lost 2 bases and J lost 1; bases outside the gene matches: 5. CDR3 protein: CASSLIATSGTDTQYF. For the CDR3, the DNA is TGTGCCAGCAGCTTAATTGCGACTAGCGGCACAGATACGCAGTATTTT. Full variable domain (missing parts from reference TRBV7-2 and TRBJ2-3): GAGVSQSPSNKVTEKGKDVELRCDPISGHTALYWYRQSLGQGLEFLIYFQGNSAPDKSGLPSDRFSAERTGGSVSTLTIQRTQQEDSAVYLCASSLIATSGTDTQYFGPGTRLTVL.

This clonotype was counted only a few times. The chain uses TRBV6-2 or TRBV6-3 and TRBJ1-1; TRBD1 is a possible D gene (5 bases). Germline assignment: CDR1 MNHEY and CDR2 SVGEGT. CDR3 length: 13 residues. V lost 7 bases, J lost 4 bases, and 13 bases lay in between. The CDR3 loop is CASNRPQGTEAFF. In DNA, the CDR3 is TGTGCCAGCAACCGACCGCAGGGCACTGAAGCTTTCTTT.

This clonotype turned up a few times. The chain couples TRBV20-1 to TRBJ2-3, with TRBD2 matching over 11 bases. This CDR3 contains 14 residues. Trimming took 5 bases from V and 4 from J; bases not matched to a gene: 5. Germline V gene sequence: CDR1 DFQATT, CDR2 SNEGSKA (reference sequence). The CDR3 sequence is CSAPTSGIADTQYF. CDR3 DNA sequence: TGCAGTGCTCCGACTAGCGGGATAGCAGATACGCAGTATTTT.

This clonotype has just a few counts. The chain combines TRBV28 with TRBJ2-4; no clear D gene. The CDR3 consists of 16 residues. Germline CDR1 reads MDHEN; CDR2 reads SYDVKM. V lost 5 bases to trimming and J lost 5 bases, with 19 bases between them. The CDR3 region is CASSEGPHGAQNIQYF. The CDR3 region has the DNA TGTGCCAGCAGTGAAGGGCCCCACGGCGCCCAAAACATTCAGTACTTC. Looking up the rest from reference TRBV28 and TRBJ2-4 gives the full variable domain: DVKVTQSSRYLVKRTGEKVFLECVQDMDHENMFWYRQDPGLGLRLIYFSYDVKMKEKGDIPEGYSVSREKKERFSLILESASTNQTSMYLCASSEGPHGAQNIQYFGAGTRLSVL.

V is TRBV28 and J is TRBJ1-5, with D unclear. The germline V and J ends were trimmed by 4 bases and 5 bases, with 6 bases remaining between them. There are 12 residues in the CDR3. Germline V CDR1 and CDR2: MDHEN, SYDVKM. DNA for the CDR3: TGTGCCAGCAGTTCCCCGGATCAGCCCCAGCATTTT. It translates to CASSSPDQPQHF.

This rearrangement joins TRBV18 to TRBJ2-5; tentatively, D is TRBD2 (6 bases). The V end was cut by 1 base, the J end by 5 bases, with 11 bases between. There are 14 residues in the CDR3. CDR1 and CDR2 (germline): KGHSH, LQKENI. The CDR3 nucleotides read TGTGCCAGCTCACCACGGAGGGGCGGGGAGACCCAGTACTTC. Translating it yields CASSPRRGGETQYF.

This clonotype has at least ten counts. CDR3 region: CASSYGVGTEAFF. The CDR3 coding sequence is TGTGCCAGTAGTTACGGGGTAGGGACTGAAGCTTTCTTT. The chain combines TRBV19 with TRBJ1-1, with no clear D. Germline loops: CDR1 LNHDA, CDR2 SQIVND (reference sequence). CDR3 length equals 13 residues. V lost 5 bases, J lost 5 bases, and 12 bases lay in between.

V is TRBV24-1 and J is TRBJ2-3; 7 bases are a match to TRBD2. V lost 4 bases, J lost 0 bases, and 9 bases stayed unmatched. Germline assignment: CDR1 KGHDR and CDR2 SFDVKD. CDR3 length: 17 amino acids. This chain's CDR3 is CATSEAGDLFSTDTQYF. Here the CDR3 DNA reads TGTGCCACCAGTGAGGCGGGAGACCTTTTTAGCACAGATACGCAGTATTTT.

The V and J genes are TRBV7-2 and TRBJ2-3; either TRBD1 or TRBD2 may supply D (5 bases each). Deletions cut 2 bases from V and 4 bases from J, with 10 bases between. The CDR3 is 14 residues long. Germline loops: CDR1 SGHTA, CDR2 FQGNSA. The CDR3 DNA sequence: TGTGCCAGCAGCTTATCCCGGGACCCAGATACGCAGTATTTT. Encoded protein: CASSLSRDPDTQYF.

This chain links TRBV15 with TRBJ2-3, with D perhaps TRBD2 (6 bases). This CDR3 spans 14 amino acids. Germline V CDR1 and CDR2: LNHNV, YYDKDF (reference sequence). V lost 5 bases and J lost 2, with 11 bases in between. The CDR3 is CATSAGFTTDTQYF. The CDR3 bases are TGTGCCACCAGCGCGGGATTTACCACAGATACGCAGTATTTT.

This clonotype appeared a few times. The chain joins TRBV7-9 to TRBJ2-1; D tentatively fits TRBD1 or TRBD2 (5 bases each). Germline-derived CDR1 and CDR2 are SEHNR and FQNEAQ (reference sequence). Trimming stripped 6 bases from V and 3 bases from J, with 12 bases between. The CDR3 is made up of 14 amino acids. CDR3 in DNA: TGTGCCAGCAGGGGGGAAGGTGTCTACAATGAGCAGTTCTTC. This encodes CASRGEGVYNEQFF.

The chain is built from TRBV7-8 and TRBJ1-2; 9 positions match TRBD1. The ends lost 5 bases at V and 6 bases at J; junction bases unmatched: 4. CDR1 is SGHVS and CDR2 is FQNEAQ in the germline V gene. The CDR3 runs 13 residues. This chain's CDR3 is CASSTGTGNGYTF. The CDR3 bases are TGTGCCAGCAGCACGGGGACAGGGAATGGCTACACCTTC.

This sequence joins TRBV7-2 and TRBJ2-3; no firm D call. V lost 7 bases, J lost 1 base, and 12 bases lay in between. Germline V gene data show CDR1 as SGHTA and CDR2 as FQGNSA. This CDR3 has 14 amino acids. CDR3 region: CASTPFRGTDTQYF. The DNA for the CDR3 is TGTGCCAGCACCCCTTTTCGGGGCACAGATACGCAGTATTTT.

In DNA, the CDR3 is TGTGCCTGGAGTGGGGACTCCCAGACCACCCAGTACTTC. It codes for CAWSGDSQTTQYF. This rearrangement joins TRBV30 to TRBJ2-5, with D tentatively TRBD2 (6 bases). Germline V CDR1 and CDR2: GTSNPN, SVGIG (reference sequence). This CDR3 region has 13 residues. Trimming cost V 1 base and J 8 bases, with 14 bases left between them.

This clonotype was seen more than once but under ten times. The V call is TRBV7-8, the J call TRBJ1-1, with D possibly matching TRBD1 (6 bases). Per germline, CDR1 SGHVS and CDR2 FQNEAQ. V was clipped by 4 bases and J by 6 bases, with 15 bases between them. The CDR3 runs to 14 residues. CDR3 nucleotides: TGTGCCAGCAGCTCACAGGGATGGGCGGCTGAAGCTTTCTTT. It translates to CASSSQGWAAEAFF. Variable domain in full (rest from reference TRBV7-8 and TRBJ1-1): GAGVSQSPRYKVAKRGQDVALRCDPISGHVSLFWYQQALGQGPEFLTYFQNEAQLDKSGLPSDRFFAERPEGSVSTLKIQRTQQEDSAVYLCASSSQGWAAEAFFGQGTRLTVV.

The chain is built from TRBV20-1 and TRBJ1-1; D unresolved. The CDR3 is 9 amino acids. Germline-derived CDR1 and CDR2 are DFQATT and SNEGSKA (reference sequence). The V gene lost 8 bases and the J gene lost 4 bases, with 5 bases spanning the gap. The CDR3 DNA is TGCAGTCAAGTCACTGAAGCTTTCTTT. Amino acid sequence: CSQVTEAFF.

The table lists this clonotype with a few counts. CDR3 protein: CSVEGGFQAGVKYQETQYF. CDR3 coding DNA: TGCAGCGTTGAAGGGGGGTTTCAAGCGGGAGTCAAATACCAAGAGACCCAGTACTTC. This chain uses TRBV29-1 with TRBJ2-5, with 8 positions matching TRBD2. J lost 0 bases, V lost 1 base, and 16 bases had no gene match. From germline, CDR1 is SQVTM and CDR2 ANQGSEA. This CDR3 is built from 19 residues.

The chain has TRBV4-3 and TRBJ2-3; D possibly matches TRBD1 or TRBD2 (5 bases each). V lost 3 bases, J lost 0 bases, and 10 bases lay in between. The CDR3 consists of 15 residues. CDR1 and CDR2 (germline): LGHNA, YSLEER. The chain's CDR3 is CASSHGGPSTDTQYF. The CDR3 nucleotides read TGCGCCAGCAGCCATGGGGGTCCTAGCACAGATACGCAGTATTTT.

This clonotype appeared a few times. The chain links TRBV10-3 to TRBJ2-1; a possible D gene is TRBD2 (6 bases). Germline loops: CDR1 ENHRY, CDR2 SYGVKD. CDR3 length: 13 residues. The V end was cut by 10 bases, the J end by 3 bases, with 13 bases between. The CDR3 coding sequence is TGTGCCAACAGCCCTAGCGACTACAATGAGCAGTTCTTC. Translating gives CANSPSDYNEQFF.

The V gene is TRBV27, the J gene TRBJ1-2; D is possibly TRBD1 (5 bases). The germline gives CDR1 MNHEY, CDR2 SMNVEV (reference sequence). This CDR3 spans 14 amino acids. V was cut by 8 bases and J by 5 bases, with 18 bases left in between. CDR3 residues: CASGVGAKGYGYTF. Written as DNA, the CDR3 is TGTGCCAGCGGGGTAGGGGCAAAAGGGTATGGCTACACCTTC.

This clonotype has ten or more counts. V and J are TRBV18 and TRBJ2-5; no firm D call. The CDR3 has 12 amino acids. The germline gives CDR1 KGHSH, CDR2 LQKENI. V was trimmed by 2 bases and J by 5 bases, leaving 6 bases between them. The CDR3 protein is CASSPVGETQYF. Here the CDR3 DNA reads TGTGCCAGCTCACCAGTCGGGGAGACCCAGTACTTC.

This clonotype has just a few counts. V gene TRBV21-1 combines with J gene TRBJ2-4. TRBV21-1 is a pseudogene segment. CDR3 length: 14 amino acids. CDR3 sequence reads: CASSKGHSGNIQYF. CDR3 DNA sequence: TGTGCCAGCAGCAAAGGACACTCCGGAAACATTCAGTACTTC.

The genes are TRBV18 and TRBJ2-7; 13 positions match TRBD2. Germline-derived CDR1 and CDR2 are KGHSH and LQKENI. The length of the CDR3 is 16 residues. With 4 bases clipped from V and 1 base from J, the junction kept 4 bases outside the gene matches. CDR3 nucleotides: TGTGCCAGCTCACGAGGACTAGCGGGAGTGTCCTACGAGCAGTACTTC. It encodes CASSRGLAGVSYEQYF.

This clonotype was counted only a few times. This sequence joins TRBV20-1 and TRBJ2-7; 7 positions match TRBD1. The V and J ends lost 6 bases and 3 bases, in that order; junction bases with no gene match: 11. Germline V gives CDR1 DFQATT, CDR2 SNEGSKA (reference sequence). The CDR3 totals 14 residues. CDR3 in DNA: TGCAGTGCCCAAAGGGGGCGGGCCAGCTACGAGCAGTACTTC. Amino acids: CSAQRGRASYEQYF.

The J gene is TRBJ2-7, the V gene TRBV6-5, with D perhaps matching TRBD2 (6 bases). CDR3 length equals 14 residues. Germline lookup yields CDR1 MNHEY and CDR2 SVGAGI. The ends were cut back, 2 bases at V and 2 bases at J, with 10 bases in the middle. This chain's CDR3 is CASSYAGLPYEQYF. The CDR3 bases are TGTGCCAGCAGTTACGCGGGGTTGCCCTACGAGCAGTACTTC.

This clonotype was seen more than once but under ten times. J is TRBJ1-2 and V is TRBV5-8; D unresolved. The CDR3 loop spans 12 amino acids. Germline V gene sequence: CDR1 SGHTS, CDR2 YDEGEE. V was cut by 3 bases and J by 4 bases, with 7 bases left in between. The CDR3 protein is CASSSDTYGYTF. CDR3 nucleotides: TGTGCCAGCAGCTCAGACACCTATGGCTACACCTTC.

This clonotype was detected only a few times. The chain links TRBV24-1 to TRBJ2-5; D is perhaps TRBD1 (5 bases). CDR1 is KGHDR and CDR2 is SFDVKD in the germline V gene. This CDR3 is built from 15 residues. V shed 1 base and J shed 1 base, with 9 bases lying between them. This CDR3 reads CATSDFRQGQETQYF. The CDR3 DNA is TGTGCCACCAGTGATTTTCGCCAGGGCCAAGAGACCCAGTACTTC.

The chain is built from TRBV5-5 and TRBJ2-2; 8 bases align to TRBD1. Germline-derived CDR1 and CDR2 are SGHKS and YYEKEE (reference sequence). The CDR3 extends over 17 amino acids. V shed 3 bases, J shed 4 bases, and the junction held 11 bases outside the gene matches. The CDR3 DNA sequence: TGTGCCAGCAGCTCGGGCAGGGGGCCTCTAGGCACCGGGGAGCTGTTTTTT. Translation: CASSSGRGPLGTGELFF.